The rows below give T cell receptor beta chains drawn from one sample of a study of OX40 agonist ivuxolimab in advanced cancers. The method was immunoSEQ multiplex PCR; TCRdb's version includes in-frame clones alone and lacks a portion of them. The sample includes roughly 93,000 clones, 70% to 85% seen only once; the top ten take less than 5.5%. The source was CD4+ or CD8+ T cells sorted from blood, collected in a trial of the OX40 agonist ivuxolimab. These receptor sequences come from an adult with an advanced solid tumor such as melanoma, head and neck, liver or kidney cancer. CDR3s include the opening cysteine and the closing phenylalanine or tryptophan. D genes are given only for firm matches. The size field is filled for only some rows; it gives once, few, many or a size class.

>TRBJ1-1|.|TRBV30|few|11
CAWSPNGEAFF
TGTGCCTGGAGTCCCAATGGAGAAGCTTTCTTT
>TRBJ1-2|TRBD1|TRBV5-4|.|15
CASSHLDRAFLSYTF
TGTGCCAGCAGCCACCTGGACAGGGCCTTTCTTAGCTACACCTTC
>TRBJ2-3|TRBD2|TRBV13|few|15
CASSTRGGLADTQYF
TGTGCCAGCAGCACACGGGGGGGCCTCGCAGATACGCAGTATTTT
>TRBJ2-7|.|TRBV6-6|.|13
CASSGQEGYEQYF
TGTGCCAGCAGTGGACAGGAGGGCTACGAGCAGTACTTC
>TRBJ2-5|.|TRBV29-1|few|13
CSVLRTYQETQYF
TGCAGCGTTCTCAGGACCTACCAAGAGACCCAGTACTTC
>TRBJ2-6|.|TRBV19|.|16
CASSISGQSGANVLTF
TGTGCCAGTAGTATTTCGGGCCAGTCTGGGGCCAACGTCCTGACTTTC
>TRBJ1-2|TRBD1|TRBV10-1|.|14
CASSGTGINYGYTF
TGCGCCAGCAGTGGGACAGGAATAAACTATGGCTACACCTTC
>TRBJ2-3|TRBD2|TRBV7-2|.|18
CASSRRTSGGTSTDTQYF
TGTGCCAGCAGCAGAAGGACTAGCGGGGGAACTAGCACAGATACGCAGTATTTT
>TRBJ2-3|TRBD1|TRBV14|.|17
CASSRAHPGTATDTQYF
TGTGCCAGCAGCCGAGCGCACCCCGGGACAGCCACAGATACGCAGTATTTT
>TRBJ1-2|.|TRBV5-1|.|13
CASTSAGGNGYTF
TGCGCCAGCACCTCGGCGGGGGGCAATGGCTACACCTTC
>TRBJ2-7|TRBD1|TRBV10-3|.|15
CAISEFETGRYEQYF
TGTGCCATCAGTGAGTTCGAGACAGGGCGGTACGAGCAGTACTTC
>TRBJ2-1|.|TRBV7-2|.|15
CASSIRQLPPNEQFF
TGTGCCAGCAGCATACGACAATTACCCCCAAATGAGCAGTTCTTC
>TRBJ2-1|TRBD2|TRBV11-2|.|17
CASSLGPSGGLHDEQFF
TGTGCCAGCAGCTTAGGTCCTAGCGGGGGGCTACATGATGAGCAGTTCTTC
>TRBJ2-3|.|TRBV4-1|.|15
CASSQGQRGADTQYF
TGCGCCAGCAGCCAAGGACAGCGCGGGGCAGATACGCAGTATTTT
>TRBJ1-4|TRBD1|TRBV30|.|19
CAWSERCGTGFWWDEKLFF
TGTGCCTGGAGTGAGAGGTGCGGGACAGGGTTTTGGTGGGATGAAAAACTGTTTTTT
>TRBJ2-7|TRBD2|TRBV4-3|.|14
CASSQAAGGSEQYF
TGCGCCAGCAGCCAAGCGGCGGGAGGGAGCGAGCAGTACTTC
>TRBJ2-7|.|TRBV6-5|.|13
CASSYSRSYEQYF
TGTGCCAGCAGTTACTCCCGGTCCTACGAGCAGTACTTC
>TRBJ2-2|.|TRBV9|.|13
CASSTGGGGELFF
TGTGCCAGCAGCACTGGGGGTGGCGGGGAGCTGTTTTTT
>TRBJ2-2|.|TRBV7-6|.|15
CASSSGTANTGELFF
TGTGCCAGCAGCTCTGGGACTGCCAACACCGGGGAGCTGTTTTTT
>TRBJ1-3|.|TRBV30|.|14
CAWSVSRSGNTIYF
TGTGCCTGGAGCGTGTCCCGCTCTGGAAACACCATATATTTT
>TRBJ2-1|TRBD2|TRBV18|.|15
CASSPEAGQNNEQFF
TGTGCCAGCTCACCAGAAGCGGGGCAAAACAATGAGCAGTTCTTC
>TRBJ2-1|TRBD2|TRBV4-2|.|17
CASSQVSGHRGDNEQFF
TGTGCCAGCAGCCAAGTAAGCGGACATCGGGGGGACAATGAGCAGTTCTTC
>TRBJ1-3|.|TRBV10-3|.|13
CAMSLSSGNTIYF
TGTGCCATGTCGCTCTCCTCTGGAAACACCATATATTTT
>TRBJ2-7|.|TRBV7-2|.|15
CASSLELVSSYEQYF
TGTGCCAGCAGCTTAGAGCTAGTCAGCTCCTACGAGCAGTACTTC
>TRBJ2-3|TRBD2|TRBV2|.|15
CASSEGLAGWYTQYF
TGTGCCAGCAGCGAGGGACTAGCTGGGTGGTATACGCAGTATTTT
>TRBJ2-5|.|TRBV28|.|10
CASGKETQYF
TGTGCCAGCGGGAAAGAGACCCAGTACTTC
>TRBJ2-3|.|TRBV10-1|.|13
CASSESTGYRQYF
TGCGCCAGCAGTGAGTCGACCGGGTATAGGCAGTATTTT
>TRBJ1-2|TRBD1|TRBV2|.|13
CAGSGQGNYGYTF
TGTGCCGGCTCCGGACAGGGGAACTATGGCTACACCTTC
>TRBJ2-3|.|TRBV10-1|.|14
CASSAQASTDTQYF
TGCGCCAGCAGTGCACAGGCTAGCACAGATACGCAGTATTTT
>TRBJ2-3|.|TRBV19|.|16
CASSMGWARGSDTQYF
TGTGCCAGTAGTATGGGATGGGCTCGCGGATCGGATACGCAGTATTTT
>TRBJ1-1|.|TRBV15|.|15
CATSRERQQNTEAFF
TGTGCCACCAGCAGAGAGCGTCAACAGAACACTGAAGCTTTCTTT
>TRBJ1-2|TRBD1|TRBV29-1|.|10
CSVGQGDYTF
TGCAGCGTGGGACAGGGTGACTACACCTTC
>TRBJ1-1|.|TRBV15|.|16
CATSRDRVHMNTEAFF
TGTGCCACCAGCAGAGATAGGGTACATATGAACACTGAAGCTTTCTTT
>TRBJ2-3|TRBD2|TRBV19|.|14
CASRPGTSVDTQYF
TGTGCCAGTAGACCCGGGACTAGCGTAGATACGCAGTATTTT
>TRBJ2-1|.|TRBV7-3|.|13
CASSTTAYNEQFF
TGTGCCAGCAGCACGACAGCCTACAATGAGCAGTTCTTC
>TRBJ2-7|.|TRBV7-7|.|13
CASSLVPGGDQYF
TGTGCCAGCAGCTTAGTACCCGGTGGGGATCAGTACTTC
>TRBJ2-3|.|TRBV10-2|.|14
CASSAAGRTDTQYF
TGCGCCAGCAGTGCTGCGGGACGCACAGATACGCAGTATTTT
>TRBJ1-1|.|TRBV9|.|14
CASSHWASGTEAFF
TGTGCCAGCAGCCACTGGGCCTCGGGCACTGAAGCTTTCTTT
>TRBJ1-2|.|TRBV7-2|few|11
CASGSGAGYTF
TGTGCCAGCGGGTCCGGCGCGGGCTACACCTTC
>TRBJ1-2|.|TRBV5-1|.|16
CASSPDVRRPNYGYTF
TGCGCCAGCAGCCCGGATGTCAGGCGACCTAACTATGGCTACACCTTC
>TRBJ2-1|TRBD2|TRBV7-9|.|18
CASSLPNRLAGGNNEQFF
TGTGCCAGCAGCTTACCCAATCGACTAGCGGGAGGGAACAATGAGCAGTTCTTC
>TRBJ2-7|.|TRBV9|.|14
CASSVFENTYEQYF
TGTGCCAGCAGCGTATTTGAGAATACCTACGAGCAGTACTTC
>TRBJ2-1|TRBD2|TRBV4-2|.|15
CASSPPAGRNNEQFF
TGTGCCAGCAGCCCCCCAGCGGGACGGAACAATGAGCAGTTCTTC
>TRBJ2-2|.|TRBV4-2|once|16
CASSQDQQRNTGELFF
TGTGCCAGCAGCCAAGATCAACAGAGGAACACCGGGGAGCTGTTTTTT
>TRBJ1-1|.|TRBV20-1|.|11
CSARDRGRAFF
TGCAGTGCTAGAGATAGGGGAAGAGCTTTCTTT
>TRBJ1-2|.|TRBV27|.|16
CASSPLGGPANYGYTF
TGTGCCAGCAGTCCTCTTGGGGGGCCAGCTAACTATGGCTACACCTTC
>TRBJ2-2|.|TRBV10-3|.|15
CAISDETRYTGELFF
TGTGCCATCAGTGATGAGACTAGGTACACCGGGGAGCTGTTTTTT
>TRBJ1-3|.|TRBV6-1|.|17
CASSEWGTGRSGNTIYF
TGTGCCAGCAGTGAATGGGGAACAGGGCGGTCTGGAAACACCATATATTTT
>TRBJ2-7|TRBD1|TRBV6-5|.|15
CASRKTGQLSYEQYF
TGTGCCAGCAGAAAGACGGGACAGCTCTCCTACGAGCAGTACTTC
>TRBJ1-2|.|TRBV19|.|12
CASSTTVYGYTF
TGTGCCAGTAGTACGACAGTCTATGGCTACACCTTC
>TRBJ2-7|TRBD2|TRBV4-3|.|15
CASSILAGPSYEQYF
TGCGCCAGCAGCATACTAGCGGGGCCCTCCTACGAGCAGTACTTC
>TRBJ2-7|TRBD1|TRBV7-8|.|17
CASSLGALGTGGYEQCF
TGTGCCAGCAGCTTAGGGGCGCTGGGGACAGGGGGTTACGAGCAGTGCTTC
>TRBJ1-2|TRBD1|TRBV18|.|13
CASSTQGYDGYTF
TGTGCCAGCTCCACACAGGGGTACGATGGCTACACCTTC
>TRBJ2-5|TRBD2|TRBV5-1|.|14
CASSPGGVQETQYF
TGCGCCAGCAGCCCGGGAGGGGTCCAAGAGACCCAGTACTTC
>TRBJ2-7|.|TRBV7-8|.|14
CASSLYDAQYEQYF
TGTGCCAGCAGCTTATACGACGCCCAGTACGAGCAGTACTTC
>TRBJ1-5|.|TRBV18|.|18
CASSPTRSGGDSNQPQHF
TGTGCCAGCTCACCTACTCGTTCCGGGGGTGATAGCAATCAGCCCCAGCATTTT
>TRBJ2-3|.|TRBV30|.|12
CAWVRLWDTQYF
TGTGCCTGGGTCCGCCTTTGGGATACGCAGTATTTT
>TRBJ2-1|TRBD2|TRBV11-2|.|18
CASSPTSGVRSSYNEQFF
TGTGCCAGCAGCCCGACTAGCGGGGTTCGAAGCTCCTACAATGAGCAGTTCTTC
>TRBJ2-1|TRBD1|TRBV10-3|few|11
CAISEGQEGFF
TGTGCCATCAGTGAGGGACAGGAAGGGTTCTTC
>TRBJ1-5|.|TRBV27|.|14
CASSPGISNQPQHF
TGTGCCAGCAGTCCAGGGATTAGCAATCAGCCCCAGCATTTT